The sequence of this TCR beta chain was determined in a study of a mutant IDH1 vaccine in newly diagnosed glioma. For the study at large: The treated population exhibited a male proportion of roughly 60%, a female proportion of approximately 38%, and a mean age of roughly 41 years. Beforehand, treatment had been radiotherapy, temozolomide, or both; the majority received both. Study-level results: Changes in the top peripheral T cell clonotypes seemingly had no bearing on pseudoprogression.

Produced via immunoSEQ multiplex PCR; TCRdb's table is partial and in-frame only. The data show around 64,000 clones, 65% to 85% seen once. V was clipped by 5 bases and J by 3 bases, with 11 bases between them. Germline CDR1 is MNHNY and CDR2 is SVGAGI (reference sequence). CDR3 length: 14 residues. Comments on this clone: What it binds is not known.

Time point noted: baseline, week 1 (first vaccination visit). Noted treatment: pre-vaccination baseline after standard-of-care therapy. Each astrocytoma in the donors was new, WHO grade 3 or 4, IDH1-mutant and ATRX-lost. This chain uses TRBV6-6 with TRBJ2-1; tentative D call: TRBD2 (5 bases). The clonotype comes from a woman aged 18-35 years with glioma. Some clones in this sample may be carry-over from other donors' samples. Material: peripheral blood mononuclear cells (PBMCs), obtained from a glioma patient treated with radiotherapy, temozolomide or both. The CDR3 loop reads CASSDPGNYNEQFF. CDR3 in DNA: TGTGCCAGCAGTGACCCCGGGAACTACAATGAGCAGTTCTTC.